A selection of T cell receptor beta chains follows, all from one sample in a study of blood T cell repertoires in COVID-19. Only in-frame clones appear in the TCRdb table, and some are missing; sequencing was by immunoSEQ multiplex PCR. Of 200,000 or so clones listed, 75% to 90% are singletons. The sequenced sample was PBMCs or T cells enriched from blood (not recorded which). Receptors were obtained from a woman in her twenties or thirties who had been exposed to COVID-19. Each CDR3 is given with its conserved first and last residue. D genes are given only for firm matches. Expanded clones are given a class, and other clones once, few, many or no size at all.

abundance	len	d_gene	v_gene	j_gene	CDR3nt	CDR3aa
.	17	TRBD2	TRBV5-4	TRBJ2-3	TGTGCCTGGCTGGGACTAGCGGGAGGGAAAGGCACAGATACGCAGTATTTT	CAWLGLAGGKGTDTQYF
.	15	TRBD2	TRBV7-2	TRBJ2-1	TGTGCCAGCAGCCCCCGGCCGGGAGGTCCCAATGAGCAGTTCTTC	CASSPRPGGPNEQFF
.	15	.	TRBV18	TRBJ2-5	TGTGCCAGCTCACCATCCGCAGGGCCCCAAGAGACCCAGTACTTC	CASSPSAGPQETQYF
.	17	.	TRBV30	TRBJ1-4	TGTGCCTGGAGTCTTCCTCTTAGCGGTGCAACTAATGAAAAACTGTTTTTT	CAWSLPLSGATNEKLFF
.	19	.	TRBV19	TRBJ1-5	TGTGCCAGTAGTATAAGGGGGTGGGGATGGGACCCGCCTAATCAGCCCCAGCATTTT	CASSIRGWGWDPPNQPQHF
.	16	.	TRBV7-9	TRBJ1-4	TGTGCCAGCAGCTTCTTCCGCGGCGAGCGCGGTGAAAAACTGTTTTTT	CASSFFRGERGEKLFF
.	13	.	TRBV11-2	TRBJ2-3	TGTGCCAGCAGCAGTCCTAACACAGATACGCAGTATTTT	CASSSPNTDTQYF
.	17	.	TRBV7-2	TRBJ2-2	TGTGCCAGCAGCCCAAGGAGGTTGACTTATGATTCCGGGGAGCTGTTTTTT	CASSPRRLTYDSGELFF
.	12	TRBD1	TRBV29-1	TRBJ2-7	TGCAGCGTTCGACAGGGTATGTACGAGCAGTACTTC	CSVRQGMYEQYF
.	14	.	TRBV2	TRBJ1-1	TGTGCCAGCAGTTCTACTAGATATTTCACTGAAGCTTTCTTT	CASSSTRYFTEAFF
.	18	TRBD2	TRBV4-2	TRBJ2-1	TGTGCCAGCAGCCAAGGAGGGGGAACTAGCGGGAGGTCAAATGAGCAGTTCTTC	CASSQGGGTSGRSNEQFF
.	12	.	TRBV3-1/TRBV3-2	TRBJ2-7	TGTGCCAGCAGCCAAGCCTACTACGAGCAGTACTTC	CASSQAYYEQYF
.	15	TRBD2	TRBV29-1	TRBJ2-1	TGCAGCGCAGACCGAACACCCGGACAAACTAGCGAAATATTCTTC	CSADRTPGQTSEIFF
.	16	TRBD2	TRBV7-8	TRBJ2-1	TGTGCCAGCAGCCCCCATAGCGGGAGGTCCTACAATGAGCAGTTCTTC	CASSPHSGRSYNEQFF
.	13	.	TRBV13	TRBJ2-7	TGTGCCAGCAGCTCGGGACAAGACTACGAGCAGTACTTC	CASSSGQDYEQYF
once	17	.	TRBV7-9	TRBJ1-6	TGTGCCAGCAGCTTAGTCCCGAATCACTTCAATAATTCACCCCTCCACTTT	CASSLVPNHFNNSPLHF
.	15	TRBD1	TRBV5-5	TRBJ2-2	TGTGCCAGCAGCCGGACAGGGACGGGGACCGGGGAGCTGTTTTTT	CASSRTGTGTGELFF
.	15	TRBD2	TRBV23-1	TRBJ2-3	TGCGCCAGGACTAGGACTAGCGGGATCACAGATACGCAGTATTTT	CARTRTSGITDTQYF
.	12	.	TRBV10-3	TRBJ2-2	TGTGCCATACGGGGAGGCACCGGGGAGCTGTTTTTT	CAIRGGTGELFF
.	13	.	TRBV19	TRBJ2-5	TGTGCCAGTAGTATTTCAGTAAAAGAGACCCAGTACTTC	CASSISVKETQYF
once	13	.	TRBV12-3/TRBV12-4	TRBJ1-5	TGTGCCAGCAGTTTGAGTGCTTATCAGCCCCAGCATTTT	CASSLSAYQPQHF
.	13	.	TRBV9	TRBJ1-2	TGTGCCAGCAGCGTAGTATCTGGGAGTGGCTACACCTTC	CASSVVSGSGYTF
.	17	TRBD2	TRBV11-2	TRBJ2-3	TGTGCCAGCAGCTTAGTCGGGACTAGCGCCAGCACAGATACGCAGTATTTT	CASSLVGTSASTDTQYF
few	13	.	TRBV12-3/TRBV12-4	TRBJ2-3	TGTGCCAGCAGGACTAGAACCACAGATACGCAGTATTTT	CASRTRTTDTQYF
.	16	.	TRBV15	TRBJ1-5	TGTGCCACCAGCAGAGCCCACAGGCATAGCAATCAGCCCCAGCATTTT	CATSRAHRHSNQPQHF
.	18	TRBD2	TRBV5-1	TRBJ2-2	TGCGCCAGCAGCTTGGGGACTAGCGGGAGATGGGGCACCGGGGAGCTGTTTTTT	CASSLGTSGRWGTGELFF
.	15	.	TRBV4-1	TRBJ1-2	TGCGCCAGCAGCCAAGATGCGGCAGGGGCGGTTGGCTACACCTTC	CASSQDAAGAVGYTF
.	14	TRBD1	TRBV7-9	TRBJ1-4	TGTGCCAGCGGTAGGGACAGGATAACTGAAAAACTGTTTTTT	CASGRDRITEKLFF
.	15	TRBD1	TRBV6-5	TRBJ2-7	TGTGCCAGCAGTTACCAGGGGGAAGGCTCCTACGAGCAGTACTTC	CASSYQGEGSYEQYF
.	13	TRBD2	TRBV2	TRBJ2-7	TGTGCCAGCTGCCTAGCGGAGTTCTACGAGCAGTACTTC	CASCLAEFYEQYF
once	14	TRBD2	TRBV2	TRBJ2-1	TGTGCCAGCAGTGGGAACCTAGCGGTTAATGAGCAGTTCTTC	CASSGNLAVNEQFF
.	12	TRBD2	TRBV24-1	TRBJ2-1	TGTGCCACCACGAGTGGGAGGGATGAGCAGTTCTTC	CATTSGRDEQFF
.	14	TRBD1	TRBV5-1	TRBJ1-4	TGCGCCAGCAGCGGGACAGGGGCTAATGAAAAACTGTTTTTT	CASSGTGANEKLFF
.	17	.	TRBV6-1	TRBJ2-4	TGTGCCAGCAGTGACCCAGACCTGACTGTAGCCAAAAACATTCAGTACTTC	CASSDPDLTVAKNIQYF
.	15	.	TRBV2	TRBJ2-3	TGTGCCAGCAGCGTAGGTCCCGCGGGTAGAGATACGCAGTATTTT	CASSVGPAGRDTQYF
.	13	.	TRBV10-2	TRBJ2-7	TGCGCCAGCAACCCGGGACATCGCGACGAGCAGTACTTC	CASNPGHRDEQYF
.	12	TRBD1	TRBV2	TRBJ2-5	TGTGCCAGCAGCAGGGGGCAAGAGACCCAGTACTTC	CASSRGQETQYF
.	14	.	TRBV18	TRBJ1-6	TGTGCCAGCTCACTCGGACAGACTAATTCACCCCTCCACTTT	CASSLGQTNSPLHF
.	19	.	TRBV10-2	TRBJ2-1	TGCGCCAGCAGTGAGTCGAAGTGGCTTGGTAGCGGAGGTCACGTCGAGCAGTTCTTC	CASSESKWLGSGGHVEQFF
.	14	.	TRBV3-1/TRBV3-2	TRBJ1-6	TGTGCCAGCAGCCAGGGACCCACAGGGACACCCCTCCACTTT	CASSQGPTGTPLHF
.	14	.	TRBV6-5	TRBJ2-3	TGTGCCAGCAGTTGGAGGGCCAGAGGGGATACGCAGTATTTT	CASSWRARGDTQYF
.	14	TRBD2	TRBV24-1	TRBJ2-1	TGTGCCACCAGTGATAGCGGGAGAGGCAATGAGCAGTTCTTC	CATSDSGRGNEQFF
.	17	TRBD1	TRBV28	TRBJ1-6	TGTGCCAGCAGTTTATGGGACAGGGGCTCCTATAATTCACCCCTCCACTTT	CASSLWDRGSYNSPLHF
.	14	.	TRBV5-4	TRBJ2-3	TGTGCCAGCAGCTTGCAGCGGAACACAGATACGCAGTATTTT	CASSLQRNTDTQYF
.	14	TRBD1	TRBV29-1	TRBJ2-3	TGCAGCGTTGAGGTGGGCGACAGGGCAGATACGCAGTATTTT	CSVEVGDRADTQYF
.	12	.	TRBV19	TRBJ1-2	TGTGCCAGTAGTTGGGCAGGGGACGGCTACACCTTC	CASSWAGDGYTF
.	13	.	TRBV28	TRBJ1-2	TGTGCCAGCAAAAAGGAGGGCCTGTTTGGCTACACCTTC	CASKKEGLFGYTF
.	17	.	TRBV10-3	TRBJ1-2	TGTGCCATCAGTGAGGGACAGCTTGGGGGTATTTTCTATGGCTACACCTTC	CAISEGQLGGIFYGYTF
once	15	TRBD2	TRBV2	TRBJ2-2	TGTGCCAGCAGGCCGGGACTAGCGGGTACCGGGGAGCTGTTTTTT	CASRPGLAGTGELFF
.	13	TRBD1	TRBV6-5	TRBJ1-1	TGTGCCAGCAGTCTATGGGACAGCACCGAAGCTTTCTTT	CASSLWDSTEAFF
few	13	TRBD1	TRBV30	TRBJ1-2	TGTGCCTGGAGTGCCAGGGGGCCTGGTGGCTACACCTTC	CAWSARGPGGYTF
.	13	.	TRBV2	TRBJ2-7	TGTGCCAGCAGGGACACCAGCTCCTACGAGCAGTACTTC	CASRDTSSYEQYF
.	17	TRBD2	TRBV13	TRBJ2-1	TGTGCCAGCAGCGCACCGGGACTAAGTTCCTTGAACAATGAGCAGTTCTTC	CASSAPGLSSLNNEQFF